This T cell receptor (beta chain) was sequenced for a study of shared clonotypes between healthy human individuals. Findings and caveats of the study: Researchers sampled blood only, noting tissue repertoires likely differ. Estimated richness was generally greater in naive than memory subsets.

Study processing details: ImmunoSEQ junction-only sequences lacked quality scores, so their filtering differed. Clones were sequenced by immunoSEQ multiplex PCR, and TCRdb holds only the in-frame ones, with some missing. That table gives V, J and clone size, and the DNA gave D and trimming. The repertoire includes more than 2 million clones, 95% of them detected once, and roughly 0.13% sits in the top ten. Trimming removed 2 bases from V and 5 bases from J, with 10 bases in between. Per the germline V gene, CDR1 is MNHEY and CDR2 is SMNVEV (reference sequence). The CDR3 sequence is 13 residues long. Comment on this clone: Its target is not known.

V is TRBV27 and J is TRBJ2-7; no reliable D call. Sample: naive CD4+ T cells sorted from blood. Subset specified: CD45RA+ positively selected. This sequence was found in a man between 18 and 35 years old in good health. The CDR3 loop reads CASSLRLSHEQYF. CDR3 coding DNA: TGTGCCAGCAGTTTACGGCTGTCCCACGAGCAGTACTTC.